This T cell receptor (beta chain) was identified during a study of cytomegalovirus exposure and HLA in healthy donors. Overall study results and limits: Specificity of a few CMV-associated chains for CMV antigens was verified in vitro.

Use of 60 Vbeta and 13 Jbeta primers characterized the PCR. The protocol was immunoSEQ multiplex PCR, while the TCRdb copy is restricted to in-frame clones and leaves out a portion. This sample carries some 110,000 clones, over 70% of them seen once, and the ten largest clones take approximately 10%. Germline CDR1 SGHRS, CDR2 YFSETQ. V lost 4 bases and J lost 5, with 15 bases in between. The CDR3 is made up of 14 amino acids. This clone was picked up one time. Its antigen remains unidentified. This clonotype was sampled from a woman aged 50 to 60 in good health and CMV-seropositive. The chain has TRBV5-1 and TRBJ2-5; TRBD2 is a possible D gene (6 bases). The source material was PBMCs. CDR3 DNA: TGCGCCAGCAGCCTTCTGACTAGTTCCGAGACCCAGTACTTC. It codes for CASSLLTSSETQYF.